This T cell receptor (beta chain) stems from a study of T cells in Graves' hyperthyroidism and ophthalmopathy. Graves' hyperthyroidism showing no ophthalmopathy progression within 18 months was considered stable. The CDR3 has 13 amino acids. Trimming removed 5 bases from V and 5 bases from J, with 13 bases in between. In germline, CDR1 is SGHRS, CDR2 YFSETQ. This clonotype has only a few counts. From RNA transcripts, TCR beta CDR3 regions were amplified. Researchers ran a first-round RT-PCR on the TCR CDR3 using the HTBI primer set. MiXCR, applied by TCRdb to the multiplex PCR reads, yields one record per CDR3 protein. The repertoire consists of approximately 480,000 distinct CDR3 sequences, with less than 25% occurring once and the leading ten covering about 26%.

The V and J genes are TRBV5-1 and TRBJ1-2, with D possibly being TRBD1 (6 bases). Material: blood. This clonotype was obtained from a man aged 18 to 29 with Graves' hyperthyroidism. CDR3 bases: TGCGCCAGCAGTCAAGGACAGACGTATGGCTACACCTTC. Its protein product is CASSQGQTYGYTF.